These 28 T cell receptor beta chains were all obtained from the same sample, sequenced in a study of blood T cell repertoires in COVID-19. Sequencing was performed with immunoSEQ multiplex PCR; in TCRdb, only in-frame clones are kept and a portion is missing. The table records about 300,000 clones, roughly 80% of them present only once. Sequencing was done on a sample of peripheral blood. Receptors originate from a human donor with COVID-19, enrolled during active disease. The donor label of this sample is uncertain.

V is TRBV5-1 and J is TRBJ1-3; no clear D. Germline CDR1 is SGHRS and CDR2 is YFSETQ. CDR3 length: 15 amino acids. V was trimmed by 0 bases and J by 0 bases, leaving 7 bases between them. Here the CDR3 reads CASSLASSSGNTIYF. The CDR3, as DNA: TGCGCCAGCAGCTTGGCTTCGAGCTCTGGAAACACCATATATTTT.

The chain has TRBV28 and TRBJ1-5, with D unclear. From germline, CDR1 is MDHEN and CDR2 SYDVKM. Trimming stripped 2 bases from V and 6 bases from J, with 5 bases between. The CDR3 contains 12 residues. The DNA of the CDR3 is TGTGCCAGCAGTTTAATGAGTCAGCCCCAGCATTTT. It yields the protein CASSLMSQPQHF.

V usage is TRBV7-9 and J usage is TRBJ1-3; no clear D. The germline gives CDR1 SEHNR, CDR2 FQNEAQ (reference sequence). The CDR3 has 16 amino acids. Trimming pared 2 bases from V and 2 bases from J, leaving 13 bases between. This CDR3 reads CASSLPPPLTGNTIYF. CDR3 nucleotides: TGTGCCAGCAGCTTACCCCCACCACTAACTGGAAACACCATATATTTT.

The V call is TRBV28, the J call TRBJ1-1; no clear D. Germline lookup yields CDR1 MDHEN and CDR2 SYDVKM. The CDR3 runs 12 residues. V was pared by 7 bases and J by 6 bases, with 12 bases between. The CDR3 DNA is TGTGCCAGCAAGAACTTGGTCGCTGAAGCTTTCTTT. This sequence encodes CASKNLVAEAFF.

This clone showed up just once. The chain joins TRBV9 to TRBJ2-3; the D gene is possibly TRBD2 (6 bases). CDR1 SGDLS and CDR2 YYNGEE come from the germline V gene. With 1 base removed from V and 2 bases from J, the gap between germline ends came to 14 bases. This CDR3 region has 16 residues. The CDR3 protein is CASSVLGGTTTDTQYF. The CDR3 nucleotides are TGTGCCAGCAGCGTACTCGGCGGGACCACCACAGATACGCAGTATTTT. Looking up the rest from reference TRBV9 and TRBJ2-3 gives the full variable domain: DSGVTQTPKHLITATGQRVTLRCSPRSGDLSVYWYQQSLDQGLQFLIQYYNGEERAKGNILERFSAQQFPDLHSELNLSSLELGDSALYFCASSVLGGTTTDTQYFGPGTRLTVL.

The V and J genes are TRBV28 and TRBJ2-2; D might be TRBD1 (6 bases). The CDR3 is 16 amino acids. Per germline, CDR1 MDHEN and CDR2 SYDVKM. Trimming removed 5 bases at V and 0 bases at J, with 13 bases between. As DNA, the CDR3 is TGTGCCAGCAGTCTCAGGGGATTCTCGAACACCGGGGAGCTGTTTTTT. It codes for CASSLRGFSNTGELFF.

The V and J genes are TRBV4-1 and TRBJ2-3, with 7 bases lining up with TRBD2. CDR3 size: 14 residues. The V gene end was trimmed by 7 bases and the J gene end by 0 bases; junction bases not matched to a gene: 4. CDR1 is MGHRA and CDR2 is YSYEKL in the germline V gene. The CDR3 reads CASKLAASTDTQYF. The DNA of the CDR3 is TGCGCCAGCAAGCTAGCGGCTAGCACAGATACGCAGTATTTT.

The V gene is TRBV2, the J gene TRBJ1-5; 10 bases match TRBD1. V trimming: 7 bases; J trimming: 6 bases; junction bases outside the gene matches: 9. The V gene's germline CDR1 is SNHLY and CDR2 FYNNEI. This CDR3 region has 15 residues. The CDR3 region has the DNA TGTGCCAGCACGGACAGGGGGGCACTACCTCAGCCCCAGCATTTT. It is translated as CASTDRGALPQPQHF.

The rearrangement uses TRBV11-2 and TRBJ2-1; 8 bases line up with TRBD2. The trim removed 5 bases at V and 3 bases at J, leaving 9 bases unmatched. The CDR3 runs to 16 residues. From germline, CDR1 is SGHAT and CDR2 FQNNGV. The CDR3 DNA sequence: TGTGCCAGCAGCCCTGGTAGCGGGATGCACTACAATGAGCAGTTCTTC. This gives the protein CASSPGSGMHYNEQFF.

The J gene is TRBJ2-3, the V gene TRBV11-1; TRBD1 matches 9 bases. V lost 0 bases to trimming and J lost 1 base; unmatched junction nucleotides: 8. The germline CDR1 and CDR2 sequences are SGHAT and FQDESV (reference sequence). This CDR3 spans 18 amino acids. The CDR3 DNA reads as TGTGCCAGCAGCTTAGCAGTCCAGGGACAGGGTGGCACAGATACGCAGTATTTT. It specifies CASSLAVQGQGGTDTQYF.

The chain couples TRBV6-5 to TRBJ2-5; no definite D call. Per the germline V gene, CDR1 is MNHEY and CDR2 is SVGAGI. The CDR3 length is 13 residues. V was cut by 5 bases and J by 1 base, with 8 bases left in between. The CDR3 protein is CASSQLTQETQYF. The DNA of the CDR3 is TGTGCCAGCAGTCAACTAACCCAAGAGACCCAGTACTTC.

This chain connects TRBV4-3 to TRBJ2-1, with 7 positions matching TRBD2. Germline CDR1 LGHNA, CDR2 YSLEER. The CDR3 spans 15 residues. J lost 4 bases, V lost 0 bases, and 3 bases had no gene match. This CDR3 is CASSQDGREYNEQFF. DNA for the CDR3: TGCGCCAGCAGCCAAGATGGGCGGGAGTACAATGAGCAGTTCTTC.

This CDR3 is CASSDREQRNEQFF. The CDR3 nucleotides read TGTGCCAGCAGCGACCGGGAGCAGAGAAATGAGCAGTTCTTC. The V gene is TRBV9, the J gene TRBJ2-1, with D perhaps matching TRBD2 (6 bases). Germline V CDR1 and CDR2: SGDLS, YYNGEE. This CDR3 is 14 amino acids long. Trimming cost V 3 bases and J 7 bases, with 14 bases left between them.

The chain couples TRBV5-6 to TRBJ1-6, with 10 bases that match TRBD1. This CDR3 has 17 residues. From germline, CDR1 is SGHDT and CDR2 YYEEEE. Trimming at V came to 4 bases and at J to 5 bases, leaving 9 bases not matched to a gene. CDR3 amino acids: CASSQTAGTGDNSPLHF. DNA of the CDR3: TGTGCCAGCAGCCAAACCGCCGGGACAGGGGATAATTCACCCCTCCACTTT.

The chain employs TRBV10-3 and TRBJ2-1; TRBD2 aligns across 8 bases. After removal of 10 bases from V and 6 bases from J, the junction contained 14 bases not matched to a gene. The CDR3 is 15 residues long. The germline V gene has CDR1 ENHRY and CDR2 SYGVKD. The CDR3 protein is CATNWGAGDTNEQFF. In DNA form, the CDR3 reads TGTGCCACCAATTGGGGAGCGGGAGATACCAATGAGCAGTTCTTC.

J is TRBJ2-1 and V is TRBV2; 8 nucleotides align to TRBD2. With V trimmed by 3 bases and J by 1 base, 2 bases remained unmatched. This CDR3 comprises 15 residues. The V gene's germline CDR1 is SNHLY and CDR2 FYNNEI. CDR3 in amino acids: CASSESSGSYNEQFF. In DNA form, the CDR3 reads TGTGCCAGCAGTGAGTCTAGCGGGTCCTACAATGAGCAGTTCTTC.

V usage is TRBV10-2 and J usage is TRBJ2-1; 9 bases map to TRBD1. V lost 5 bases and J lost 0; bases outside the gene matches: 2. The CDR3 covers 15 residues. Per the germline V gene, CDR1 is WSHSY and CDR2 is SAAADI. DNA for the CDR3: TGCGCCAGCAGTAGGACAGGGGTCTCCTACAATGAGCAGTTCTTC. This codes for CASSRTGVSYNEQFF.

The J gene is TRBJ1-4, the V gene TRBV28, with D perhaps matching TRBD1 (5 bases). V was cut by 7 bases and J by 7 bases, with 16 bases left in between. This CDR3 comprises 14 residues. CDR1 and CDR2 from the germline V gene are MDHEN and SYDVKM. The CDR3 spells CASNTLGRSEKLFF. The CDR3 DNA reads TGTGCCAGCAACACCCTGGGGCGCTCTGAAAAACTGTTTTTT.

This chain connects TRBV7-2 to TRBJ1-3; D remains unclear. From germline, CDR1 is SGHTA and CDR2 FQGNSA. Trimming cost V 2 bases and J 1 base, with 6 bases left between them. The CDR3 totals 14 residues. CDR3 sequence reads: CASSLRHSGNTIYF. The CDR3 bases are TGTGCCAGCAGCTTACGACATTCTGGAAACACCATATATTTT.

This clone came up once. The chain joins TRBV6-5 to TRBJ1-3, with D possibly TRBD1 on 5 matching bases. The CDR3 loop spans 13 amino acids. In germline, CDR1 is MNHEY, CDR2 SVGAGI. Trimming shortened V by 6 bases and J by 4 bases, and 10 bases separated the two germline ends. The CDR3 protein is CASRGGFGNTIYF. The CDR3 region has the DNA TGTGCCAGCAGGGGGGGTTTCGGAAACACCATATATTTT.

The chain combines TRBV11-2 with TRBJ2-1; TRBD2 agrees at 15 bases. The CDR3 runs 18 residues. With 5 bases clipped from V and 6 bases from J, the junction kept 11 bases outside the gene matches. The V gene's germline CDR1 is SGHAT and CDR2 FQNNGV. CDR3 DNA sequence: TGTGCCAGCAGCACAACCCGGACTAGCGGGAGGGCTCTCAATGAGCAGTTCTTC. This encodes CASSTTRTSGRALNEQFF. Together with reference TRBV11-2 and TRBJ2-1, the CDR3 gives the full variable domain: EAGVAQSPRYKIIEKRQSVAFWCNPISGHATLYWYQQILGQGPKLLIQFQNNGVVDDSQLPKDRFSAERLKGVDSTLKIQPAKLEDSAVYLCASSTTRTSGRALNEQFFGPGTRLTVL.

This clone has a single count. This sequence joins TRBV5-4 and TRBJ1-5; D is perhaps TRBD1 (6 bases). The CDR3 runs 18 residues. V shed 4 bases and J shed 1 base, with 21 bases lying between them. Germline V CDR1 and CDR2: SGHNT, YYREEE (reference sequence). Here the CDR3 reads CASSTGGGGSLSNQPQHF. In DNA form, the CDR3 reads TGTGCCAGCAGCACGGGGGGGGGCGGCTCTTTGAGCAATCAGCCCCAGCATTTT.

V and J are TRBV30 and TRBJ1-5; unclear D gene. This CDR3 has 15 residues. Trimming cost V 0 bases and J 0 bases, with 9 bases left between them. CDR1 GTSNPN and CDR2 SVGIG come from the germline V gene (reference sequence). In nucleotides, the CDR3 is TGTGCCTGGAGTGTAAGACTGAATAGCAATCAGCCCCAGCATTTT. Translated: CAWSVRLNSNQPQHF.

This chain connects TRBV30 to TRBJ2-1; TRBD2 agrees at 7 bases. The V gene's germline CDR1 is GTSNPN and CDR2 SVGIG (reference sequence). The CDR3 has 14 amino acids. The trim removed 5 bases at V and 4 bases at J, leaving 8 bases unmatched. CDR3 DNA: TGTGCCTGGGAGAGGGACTATCAGTACAATGAGCAGTTCTTC. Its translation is CAWERDYQYNEQFF.

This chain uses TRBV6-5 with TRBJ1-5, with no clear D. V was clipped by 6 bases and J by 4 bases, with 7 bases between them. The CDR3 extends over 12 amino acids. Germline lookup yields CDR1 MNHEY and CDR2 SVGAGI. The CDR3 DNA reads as TGTGCCAGCAGGGGCATTAATCAGCCCCAGCATTTT. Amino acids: CASRGINQPQHF.

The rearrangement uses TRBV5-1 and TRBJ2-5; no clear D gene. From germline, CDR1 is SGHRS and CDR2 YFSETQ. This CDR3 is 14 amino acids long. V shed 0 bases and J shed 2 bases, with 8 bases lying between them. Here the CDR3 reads CASSLGGRQETQYF. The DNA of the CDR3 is TGCGCCAGCAGCTTGGGAGGCCGACAAGAGACCCAGTACTTC.

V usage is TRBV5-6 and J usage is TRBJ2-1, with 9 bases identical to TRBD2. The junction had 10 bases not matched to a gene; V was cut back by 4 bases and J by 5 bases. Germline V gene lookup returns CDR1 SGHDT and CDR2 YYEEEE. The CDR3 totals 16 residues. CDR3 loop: CASSGNSGSADNEQFF. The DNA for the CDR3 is TGTGCCAGCAGCGGTAATAGCGGGAGTGCGGACAATGAGCAGTTCTTC.

The CDR3 spells CASSFQVPYEQYF. The CDR3 DNA reads as TGTGCCAGCAGTTTTCAGGTCCCCTACGAGCAGTACTTC. This chain joins TRBV6-2 or TRBV6-3 and TRBJ2-7; D not certain. Trimming left V 4 bases short and J 2 bases short, with 9 bases between. There are 13 residues in the CDR3. From germline, CDR1 is MNHEY and CDR2 SVGEGT.